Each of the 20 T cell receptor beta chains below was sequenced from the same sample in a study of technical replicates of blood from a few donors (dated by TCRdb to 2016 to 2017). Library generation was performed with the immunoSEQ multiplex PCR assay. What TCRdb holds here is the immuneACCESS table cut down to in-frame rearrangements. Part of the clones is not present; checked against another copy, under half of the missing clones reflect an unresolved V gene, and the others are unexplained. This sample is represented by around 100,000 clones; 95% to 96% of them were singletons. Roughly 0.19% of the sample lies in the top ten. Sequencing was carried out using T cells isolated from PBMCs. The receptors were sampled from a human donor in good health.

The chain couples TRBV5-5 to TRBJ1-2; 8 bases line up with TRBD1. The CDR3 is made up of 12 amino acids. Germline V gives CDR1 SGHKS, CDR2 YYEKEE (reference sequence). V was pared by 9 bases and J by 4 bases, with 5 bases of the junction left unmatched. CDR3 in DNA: TGTGCCACCGAGGACAGGGCCTATGGCTACACCTTC. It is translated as CATEDRAYGYTF.

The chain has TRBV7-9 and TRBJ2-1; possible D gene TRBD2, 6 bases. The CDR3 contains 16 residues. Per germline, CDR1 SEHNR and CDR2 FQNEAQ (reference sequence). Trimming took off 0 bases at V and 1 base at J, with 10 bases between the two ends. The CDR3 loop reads CASSLAGGASYNEQFF. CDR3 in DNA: TGTGCCAGCAGCTTAGCGGGCGGGGCATCCTACAATGAGCAGTTCTTC.

CDR3 nucleotide sequence: TGTGCCAGCAGCACACGGGGGGCCCTCTACAATGAGCAGTTCTTC. It translates to CASSTRGALYNEQFF. The chain uses TRBV6-6 and TRBJ2-1, with TRBD2 as a possible D gene (7 bases). CDR1 MNHNY and CDR2 SVGAGI come from the germline V gene (reference sequence). Trimming left V 6 bases short and J 3 bases short, with 15 bases between. CDR3 length equals 15 residues.

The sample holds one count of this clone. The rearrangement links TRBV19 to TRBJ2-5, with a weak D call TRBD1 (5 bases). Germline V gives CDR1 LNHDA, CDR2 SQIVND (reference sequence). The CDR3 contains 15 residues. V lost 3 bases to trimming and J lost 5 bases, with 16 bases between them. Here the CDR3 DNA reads TGTGCCAGTAGTATCACGGACACTCACCGGGAGACCCAGTACTTC. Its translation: CASSITDTHRETQYF.

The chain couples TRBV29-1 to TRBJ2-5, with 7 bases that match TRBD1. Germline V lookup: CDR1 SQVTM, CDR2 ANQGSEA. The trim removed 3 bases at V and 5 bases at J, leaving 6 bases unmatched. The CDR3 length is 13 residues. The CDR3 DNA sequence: TGCAGCGTTGACTTTACAGGGGTGGAGACCCAGTACTTC. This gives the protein CSVDFTGVETQYF. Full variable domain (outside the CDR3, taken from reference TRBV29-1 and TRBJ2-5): SAVISQKPSRDICQRGTSLTIQCQVDSQVTMMFWYRQQPGQSLTLIATANQGSEATYESGFVIDKFPISRPNLTFSTLTVSNMSPEDSSIYLCSVDFTGVETQYFGPGTRLLVL.

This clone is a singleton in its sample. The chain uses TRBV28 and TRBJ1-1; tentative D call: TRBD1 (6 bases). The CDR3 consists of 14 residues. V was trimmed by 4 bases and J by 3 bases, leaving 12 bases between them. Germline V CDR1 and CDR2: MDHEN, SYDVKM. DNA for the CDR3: TGTGCCAGCAGTTCTCTGGACAGCTACACTGAAGCTTTCTTT. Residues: CASSSLDSYTEAFF.

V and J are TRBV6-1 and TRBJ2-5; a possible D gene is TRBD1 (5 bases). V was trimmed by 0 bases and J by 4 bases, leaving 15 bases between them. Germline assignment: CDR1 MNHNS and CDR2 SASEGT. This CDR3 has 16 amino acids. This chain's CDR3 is CASSEALQGARETQYF. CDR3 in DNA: TGTGCCAGCAGTGAAGCGCTTCAAGGGGCCAGAGAGACCCAGTACTTC.

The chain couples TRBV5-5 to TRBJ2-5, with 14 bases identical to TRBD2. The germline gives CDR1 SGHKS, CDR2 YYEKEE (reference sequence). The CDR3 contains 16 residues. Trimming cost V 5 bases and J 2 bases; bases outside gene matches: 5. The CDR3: CASSRGLAGEQETQYF. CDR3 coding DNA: TGTGCCAGCAGTCGGGGACTAGCGGGAGAGCAAGAGACCCAGTACTTC.

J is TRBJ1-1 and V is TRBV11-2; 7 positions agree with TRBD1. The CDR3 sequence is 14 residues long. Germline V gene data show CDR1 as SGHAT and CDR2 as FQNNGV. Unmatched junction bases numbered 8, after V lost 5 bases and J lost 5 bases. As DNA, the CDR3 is TGTGCCAGCAGCCTCTCTCAGGGGGTAACTGAAGCTTTCTTT. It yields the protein CASSLSQGVTEAFF. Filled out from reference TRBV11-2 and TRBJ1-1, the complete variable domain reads EAGVAQSPRYKIIEKRQSVAFWCNPISGHATLYWYQQILGQGPKLLIQFQNNGVVDDSQLPKDRFSAERLKGVDSTLKIQPAKLEDSAVYLCASSLSQGVTEAFFGQGTRLTVV.

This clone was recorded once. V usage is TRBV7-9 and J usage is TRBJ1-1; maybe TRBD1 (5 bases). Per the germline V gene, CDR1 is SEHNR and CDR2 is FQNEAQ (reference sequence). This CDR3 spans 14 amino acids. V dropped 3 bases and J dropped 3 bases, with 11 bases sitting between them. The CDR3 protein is CASSFLSQDTEAFF. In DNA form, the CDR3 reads TGTGCCAGCAGCTTTTTATCACAGGACACTGAAGCTTTCTTT.

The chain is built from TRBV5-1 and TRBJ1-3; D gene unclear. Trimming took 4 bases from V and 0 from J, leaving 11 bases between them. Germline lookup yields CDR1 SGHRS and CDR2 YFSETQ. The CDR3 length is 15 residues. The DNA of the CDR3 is TGCGCCAGCAGCCTGGCAGGATTCTCTGGAAACACCATATATTTT. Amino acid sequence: CASSLAGFSGNTIYF.

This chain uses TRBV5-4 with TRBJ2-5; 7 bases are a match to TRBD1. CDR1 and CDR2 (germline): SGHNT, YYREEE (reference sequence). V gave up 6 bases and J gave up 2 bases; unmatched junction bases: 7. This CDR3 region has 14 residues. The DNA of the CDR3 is TGTGCCAGCAACCTCCGGGACAGACAAGAGACCCAGTACTTC. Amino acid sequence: CASNLRDRQETQYF.

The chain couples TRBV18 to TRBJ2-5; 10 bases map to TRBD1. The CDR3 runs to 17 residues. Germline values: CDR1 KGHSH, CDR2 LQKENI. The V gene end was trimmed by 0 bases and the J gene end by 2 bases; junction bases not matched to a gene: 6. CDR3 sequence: CASSPPRPGQGQETQYF. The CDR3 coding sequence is TGTGCCAGCTCACCACCCCGACCGGGACAGGGGCAAGAGACCCAGTACTTC.

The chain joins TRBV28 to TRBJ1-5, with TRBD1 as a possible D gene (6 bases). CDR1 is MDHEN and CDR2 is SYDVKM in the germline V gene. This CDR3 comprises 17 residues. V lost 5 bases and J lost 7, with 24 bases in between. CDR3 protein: CASSAEPGTIRKQPQHF. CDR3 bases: TGTGCCAGCAGTGCAGAGCCCGGGACAATTAGGAAGCAGCCCCAGCATTTT.

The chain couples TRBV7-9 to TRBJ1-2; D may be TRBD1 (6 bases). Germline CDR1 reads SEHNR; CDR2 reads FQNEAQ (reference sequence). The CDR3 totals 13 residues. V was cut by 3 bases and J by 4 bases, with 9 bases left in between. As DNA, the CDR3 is TGTGCCAGCAGCTTCGGACAGAGCTATGGCTACACCTTC. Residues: CASSFGQSYGYTF.

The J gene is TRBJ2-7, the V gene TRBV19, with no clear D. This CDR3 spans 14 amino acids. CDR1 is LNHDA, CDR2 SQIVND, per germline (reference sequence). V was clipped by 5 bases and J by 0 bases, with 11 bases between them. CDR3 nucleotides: TGTGCCAGTAGTTCAAAACAGAGCTCCTACGAGCAGTACTTC. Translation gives CASSSKQSSYEQYF.

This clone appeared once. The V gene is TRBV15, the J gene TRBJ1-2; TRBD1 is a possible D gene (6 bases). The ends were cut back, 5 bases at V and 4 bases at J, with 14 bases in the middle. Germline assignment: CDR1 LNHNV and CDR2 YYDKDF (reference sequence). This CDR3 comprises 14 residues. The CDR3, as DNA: TGTGCCACCAGCGGGGACCCCAGGGGCTATGGCTACACCTTC. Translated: CATSGDPRGYGYTF. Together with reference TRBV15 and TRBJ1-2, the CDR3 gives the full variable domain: DAMVIQNPRYQVTQFGKPVTLSCSQTLNHNVMYWYQQKSSQAPKLLFHYYDKDFNNEADTPDNFQSRRPNTSFCFLDIRSPGLGDTAMYLCATSGDPRGYGYTFGSGTRLTVV.

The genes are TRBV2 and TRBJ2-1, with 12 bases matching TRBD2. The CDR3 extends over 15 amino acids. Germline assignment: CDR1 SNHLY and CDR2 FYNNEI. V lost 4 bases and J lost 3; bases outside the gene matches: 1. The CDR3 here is CASSGLAGDYNEQFF. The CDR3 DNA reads TGTGCCAGCAGTGGACTAGCGGGGGACTACAATGAGCAGTTCTTC.

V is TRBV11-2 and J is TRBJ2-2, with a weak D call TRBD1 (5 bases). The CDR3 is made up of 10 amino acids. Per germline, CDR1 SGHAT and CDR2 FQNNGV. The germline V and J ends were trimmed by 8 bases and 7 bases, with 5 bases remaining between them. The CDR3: CASGHGELFF. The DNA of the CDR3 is TGTGCCAGCGGACACGGGGAGCTGTTTTTT.

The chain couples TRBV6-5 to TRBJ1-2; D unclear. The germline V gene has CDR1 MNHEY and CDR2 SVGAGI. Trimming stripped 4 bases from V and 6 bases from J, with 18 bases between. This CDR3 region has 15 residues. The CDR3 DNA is TGTGCCAGCAGTTCACGTCACCCCAGTAAAGATGGCTACACCTTC. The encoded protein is CASSSRHPSKDGYTF.